The 19 T cell receptor beta chains below were found in one sample sequenced in a study of blood T cell repertoires in COVID-19. Produced via immunoSEQ multiplex PCR; TCRdb's table is partial and in-frame only. The sample shows fewer than 700,000 clones, roughly 89% of them seen only once. Sequencing was performed on peripheral blood. The receptor set was obtained from a woman aged 45 to 65 with COVID-19, enrolled during active disease.

The chain recombines TRBV18 with TRBJ2-1, with TRBD1 matching 8 bases. The junction had 15 bases not matched to a gene; V was cut back by 3 bases and J by 8 bases. This CDR3 has 17 amino acids. Looked up from germline, CDR1 is KGHSH and CDR2 is LQKENI. The CDR3: CASSPLVLDRVNYEQFF. Written as DNA, the CDR3 is TGTGCCAGCTCACCGTTGGTTCTGGACAGGGTAAACTATGAGCAGTTCTTC.

The chain uses TRBV4-1 and TRBJ1-2; D perhaps matches TRBD1 (6 bases). The germline gives CDR1 MGHRA, CDR2 YSYEKL. The CDR3 consists of 16 residues. V was shortened by 1 base and J by 0 bases, with 12 bases between the two germline ends. CDR3 loop: CASSQGTAKANYGYTF. DNA for the CDR3: TGCGCCAGCAGCCAAGGGACAGCGAAAGCTAACTATGGCTACACCTTC.

This clone was found a few times. V is TRBV5-1 and J is TRBJ1-1, with D perhaps TRBD1 (6 bases). The CDR3 is 17 residues long. CDR1 and CDR2 (germline): SGHRS, YFSETQ. With 4 bases removed from V and 0 bases from J, the gap between germline ends came to 19 bases. CDR3 bases: TGCGCCAGCAGCCCCCGGGGGGCGGGGACCTTGAACACTGAAGCTTTCTTT. It translates to CASSPRGAGTLNTEAFF.

The chain recombines TRBV5-1 with TRBJ1-4; tentative D call: TRBD1 (5 bases). Germline CDR1 and CDR2: SGHRS and YFSETQ. The V gene lost 6 bases and the J gene lost 4 bases, with 13 bases spanning the gap. The CDR3 length is 14 residues. Here the CDR3 DNA reads TGCGCCAGCAAGAGCAGGGTAAATAATGAAAAACTGTTTTTT. Translation: CASKSRVNNEKLFF. Full variable domain (remainder filled in from reference TRBV5-1 and TRBJ1-4): KAGVTQTPRYLIKTRGQQVTLSCSPISGHRSVSWYQQTPGQGLQFLFEYFSETQRNKGNFPGRFSGRQFSNSRSEMNVSTLELGDSALYLCASKSRVNNEKLFFGSGTQLSVL.

The genes are TRBV4-1 and TRBJ2-4; a possible D gene is TRBD1 (6 bases). The V end was cut by 1 base, the J end by 1 base, with 8 bases between. CDR1 and CDR2 from the germline V gene are MGHRA and YSYEKL. The CDR3 is made up of 15 amino acids. The CDR3 DNA sequence: TGCGCCAGCAGCCAAGGACAGGTTGCCAAAAACATTCAGTACTTC. As protein: CASSQGQVAKNIQYF.

CDR3 coding DNA: TGTGCCAGCAGCTTGACGGGGGGGCAGTATTTT. It specifies CASSLTGGQYF. The rearrangement uses TRBV5-5 and TRBJ2-3; TRBD2 matches at 7 bases. Germline loops: CDR1 SGHKS, CDR2 YYEKEE (reference sequence). The CDR3 is 11 amino acids. The V segment lost 1 base and the J segment 11 bases; nucleotides outside the gene matches: 1.

This chain connects TRBV3-1 (or the pseudogene TRBV3-2) to TRBJ2-7, with D perhaps matching TRBD1 (6 bases). The germline gives CDR1 LGHDT, CDR2 YNNKEL (reference sequence). Trimming stripped 5 bases from V and 2 bases from J, with 7 bases between. The CDR3 runs to 12 residues. Here the CDR3 reads CASSSGAYEQYF. In nucleotides, the CDR3 is TGTGCCAGCAGCTCAGGGGCCTACGAGCAGTACTTC.

V and J are TRBV5-6 and TRBJ1-1; D perhaps matches TRBD1 (5 bases). The length of the CDR3 is 13 residues. V was clipped by 2 bases and J by 4 bases, with 9 bases between them. Germline loops: CDR1 SGHDT, CDR2 YYEEEE. The DNA of the CDR3 is TGTGCCAGCAGCTTCTCAGGGATCACTGAAGCTTTCTTT. Translation: CASSFSGITEAFF.

This clone was observed a handful of times. The V call is TRBV6-1, the J call TRBJ2-3; D gene unclear. Trimming pared 2 bases from V and 1 base from J, leaving 7 bases between. CDR3 size: 14 residues. Germline CDR1 MNHNS, CDR2 SASEGT. The CDR3 nucleotides are TGTGCCAGCAGTGAACAATCGGGCACAGATACGCAGTATTTT. As protein: CASSEQSGTDTQYF.

This sequence joins TRBV2 and TRBJ2-7; TRBD1 agrees at 10 bases. V shed 8 bases and J 2 bases; nucleotides not matched to a gene: 6. From germline, CDR1 is SNHLY and CDR2 FYNNEI. This CDR3 is 14 amino acids long. The CDR3 nucleotides are TGTGCCAGCGGGACAGGGGTCTTTACCTACGAGCAGTACTTC. This codes for CASGTGVFTYEQYF.

The J gene is TRBJ2-7, the V gene TRBV19; 7 positions match TRBD1. This CDR3 region has 12 residues. Germline loops: CDR1 LNHDA, CDR2 SQIVND (reference sequence). Trimming removed 7 bases from V and 5 bases from J; junction bases left unmatched: 5. The CDR3 coding sequence is TGTGCCAGTAAGGGGGCTATGGACGAGCAGTACTTC. Protein: CASKGAMDEQYF.

V usage is TRBV3-1 (or the pseudogene TRBV3-2) and J usage is TRBJ1-3, with D maybe TRBD1 (5 bases). Germline-derived CDR1 and CDR2 are LGHDT and YNNKEL (reference sequence). The CDR3 consists of 16 residues. Trimming removed 1 base at V and 4 bases at J, with 14 bases between. The CDR3 DNA follows: TGTGCCAGCAGCCAAGGGGACTTCCGAACGGGAAACACCATATATTTT. It codes for CASSQGDFRTGNTIYF.

A remark on this clone: The sample carries other DNA sequences with the same CDR3. This chain links TRBV9 with TRBJ2-3; 8 positions match TRBD2. Germline assignment: CDR1 SGDLS and CDR2 YYNGEE. V shed 4 bases and J 6 bases; nucleotides not matched to a gene: 4. The CDR3 length is 13 residues. CDR3 amino acids: CASSFRLADTQYF. CDR3 nucleotide sequence: TGTGCCAGCAGCTTTCGACTAGCGGATACGCAGTATTTT.

The V and J genes are TRBV5-1 and TRBJ1-1; a possible D gene is TRBD1 (5 bases). Germline V gives CDR1 SGHRS, CDR2 YFSETQ. The CDR3 runs to 15 residues. The V end lost 0 bases, the J end lost 4 bases, and 13 bases lay between the germline ends. In DNA form, the CDR3 reads TGCGCCAGCAGCTTGGCACCGGGGGTGGCCACTGAAGCTTTCTTT. The encoded protein is CASSLAPGVATEAFF.

This clone was counted between two and nine times. The V and J genes are TRBV28 and TRBJ1-1; D call uncertain. Deletions cut 5 bases from V and 0 bases from J, with 13 bases between. CDR1 is MDHEN and CDR2 is SYDVKM in the germline V gene. The CDR3 is 15 residues long. The CDR3 DNA reads TGTGCCAGCAGTCCGGGTAGGCTAATGAACACTGAAGCTTTCTTT. As protein: CASSPGRLMNTEAFF. The full variable domain, rest sourced from reference TRBV28 and TRBJ1-1, is DVKVTQSSRYLVKRTGEKVFLECVQDMDHENMFWYRQDPGLGLRLIYFSYDVKMKEKGDIPEGYSVSREKKERFSLILESASTNQTSMYLCASSPGRLMNTEAFFGQGTRLTVV.

The rearrangement uses TRBV6-5 and TRBJ2-2; a weak D match, TRBD1 (6 bases). V was cut by 4 bases and J by 5 bases, with 14 bases left in between. The germline gives CDR1 MNHEY, CDR2 SVGAGI. The CDR3 contains 15 residues. The CDR3 is CASSWVQGGTGELFF. Written as DNA, the CDR3 is TGTGCCAGCAGTTGGGTACAGGGTGGAACCGGGGAGCTGTTTTTT.

The rearrangement links TRBV10-2 to TRBJ2-3, with D possibly TRBD1 on 6 matching bases. Trimming cost V 0 bases and J 2 bases, with 21 bases left between them. CDR1 is WSHSY and CDR2 is SAAADI in the germline V gene. The CDR3 is 19 amino acids. In nucleotides, the CDR3 is TGCGCCAGCAGTGAGTCCATCCAACCGACAGGAGCTTCCACAGATACGCAGTATTTT. Its protein product is CASSESIQPTGASTDTQYF.

In this sample, this clone turned up once. The gene calls are TRBV5-1 and TRBJ1-4; possibly TRBD1 for D (5 bases). Germline V gene lookup returns CDR1 SGHRS and CDR2 YFSETQ. V was clipped by 1 base and J by 4 bases, with 11 bases between them. The length of the CDR3 is 15 residues. CDR3: CASSLQEGFNEKLFF. The DNA for the CDR3 is TGCGCCAGCAGCTTGCAGGAGGGGTTTAATGAAAAACTGTTTTTT.

This chain uses TRBV5-5 with TRBJ2-2; TRBD2 matches at 8 bases. This CDR3 contains 16 residues. Germline V gives CDR1 SGHKS, CDR2 YYEKEE (reference sequence). V dropped 4 bases and J dropped 6; count of bases not matched to a gene: 11. The CDR3 coding sequence is TGTGCCAGCAGCCCGCGGGGGGTCGCGATTTCCGGGGAGCTGTTTTTT. Translation: CASSPRGVAISGELFF.